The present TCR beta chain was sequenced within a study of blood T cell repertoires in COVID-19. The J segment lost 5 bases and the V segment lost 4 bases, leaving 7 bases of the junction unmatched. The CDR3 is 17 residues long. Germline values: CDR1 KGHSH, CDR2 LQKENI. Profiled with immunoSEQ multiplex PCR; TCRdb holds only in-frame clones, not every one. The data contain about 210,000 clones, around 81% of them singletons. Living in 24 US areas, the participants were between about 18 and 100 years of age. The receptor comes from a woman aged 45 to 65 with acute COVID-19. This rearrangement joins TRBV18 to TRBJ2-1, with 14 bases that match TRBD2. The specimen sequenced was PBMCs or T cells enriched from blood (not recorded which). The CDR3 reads CASSLGLAGGLDNEQFF. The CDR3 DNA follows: TGTGCCAGCTCACTAGGACTAGCGGGGGGACTCGACAATGAGCAGTTCTTC.